The 7 T cell receptor beta chains reported below all come from one sample, sequenced in a study of CD8+ T cells in alopecia areata. Extracted from the samples, RNA was reverse transcribed into cDNA to serve as the sequencing template. Libraries were prepared by immunoSEQ multiplex PCR; TCRdb keeps only in-frame clonotypes and omits some of them. This table has about 190,000 clones, approximately 56% appearing once. Treatment: oral pan-JAK inhibitor, 5-10 mg twice daily. Sequencing was performed on CD4+ T cells sorted from blood, taken at week 4, from a patient treated with tofacitinib. The receptor source for this set is a human donor with alopecia areata.

V gene TRBV6-5 combines with J gene TRBJ1-1; 7 bases agree with TRBD1. Germline-derived CDR1 and CDR2 are MNHEY and SVGAGI. This CDR3 region has 15 residues. After removal of 2 bases from V and 5 bases from J, the junction contained 8 bases not matched to a gene. The CDR3 loop reads CASSYQDRFGTEAFF. CDR3 bases: TGTGCCAGCAGTTACCAGGACAGGTTCGGAACTGAAGCTTTCTTT.

V is TRBV18 and J is TRBJ2-6; 8 bases are shared with TRBD2. This CDR3 contains 17 residues. The V gene end was trimmed by 2 bases and the J gene end by 4 bases; junction bases not matched to a gene: 7. CDR1 is KGHSH and CDR2 is LQKENI in the germline V gene. CDR3 nucleotides: TGTGCCAGCTCACCAGTCGGGAGGGCCCCAGGGGCCAACGTCCTGACTTTC. Its translation: CASSPVGRAPGANVLTF.

The rearrangement uses TRBV29-1 and TRBJ1-4; tentatively, D is TRBD1 (6 bases). Germline V lookup: CDR1 SQVTM, CDR2 ANQGSEA. This CDR3 comprises 13 residues. Deletions cut 2 bases from V and 5 bases from J, with 9 bases between. The DNA of the CDR3 is TGCAGCGTTGAACAGGGGTGGAATGAAAAACTGTTTTTT. Its protein product is CSVEQGWNEKLFF. Full variable domain (rest looked up from reference TRBV29-1 and TRBJ1-4): SAVISQKPSRDICQRGTSLTIQCQVDSQVTMMFWYRQQPGQSLTLIATANQGSEATYESGFVIDKFPISRPNLTFSTLTVSNMSPEDSSIYLCSVEQGWNEKLFFGSGTQLSVL.

This chain connects TRBV10-2 to TRBJ1-5, with TRBD1 matching 7 bases. The germline V gene encodes CDR1 WSHSY and CDR2 SAAADI. The CDR3 totals 17 residues. The junction had 12 bases not matched to a gene; V was cut back by 0 bases and J by 7 bases. The CDR3 is CASSESTGTEPGQPQHF. The CDR3, as DNA: TGCGCCAGCAGTGAGTCAACGGGGACAGAACCCGGGCAGCCCCAGCATTTT.

This clone was found a few times. V and J are TRBV5-1 and TRBJ2-6; no clear D. Germline CDR1 and CDR2: SGHRS and YFSETQ. V was shortened by 5 bases and J by 0 bases, with 9 bases between the two germline ends. This CDR3 contains 15 residues. The CDR3 DNA follows: TGCGCCAGCAGATTCCAGAGCTCTGGGGCCAACGTCCTGACTTTC. It encodes CASRFQSSGANVLTF. Variable domain in full (rest from reference TRBV5-1 and TRBJ2-6): KAGVTQTPRYLIKTRGQQVTLSCSPISGHRSVSWYQQTPGQGLQFLFEYFSETQRNKGNFPGRFSGRQFSNSRSEMNVSTLELGDSALYLCASRFQSSGANVLTFGAGSRLTVL.

In its sample, this clone was seen once. This chain links TRBV27 with TRBJ2-7; D possibly corresponds to TRBD1 (6 bases). Germline V gives CDR1 MNHEY, CDR2 SMNVEV (reference sequence). CDR3 length equals 15 residues. Trimming stripped 3 bases from V and 2 bases from J, with 14 bases between. The CDR3 sequence is CASSFRTETTYEQYF. For the CDR3, the DNA is TGTGCCAGCAGTTTTAGGACAGAGACAACCTACGAGCAGTACTTC.

The chain combines TRBV7-2 with TRBJ2-2; D is unresolved. There are 11 residues in the CDR3. The germline V gene has CDR1 SGHTA and CDR2 FQGNSA. V dropped 4 bases and J dropped 7 bases, with 4 bases sitting between them. The CDR3 DNA is TGTGCCAGCAGCTCAAACGGGGAGCTGTTTTTT. Translation gives CASSSNGELFF.